These 32 T cell receptor beta chains came from one sample sequenced in a study of CD8+ T cells in alopecia areata. Treatment denoted: oral pan-JAK inhibitor, 5-10 mg twice daily. The authors extracted RNA and reverse transcribed it into cDNA as the sequencing template. Using immunoSEQ multiplex PCR, the repertoire was profiled, and TCRdb retains in-frame clones only, with some absent. The repertoire has around 270,000 clones, 58% of them found once; the top ten carry approximately 1.8%. This sample comprised CD4+ T cells sorted from blood, obtained at week 24, from a patient treated with tofacitinib. The receptors shown here come from a human donor with alopecia areata.

This clone has more than one count but fewer than ten. The chain is built from TRBV6-5 and TRBJ1-1; 8 bases align to TRBD1. This CDR3 comprises 11 residues. Germline CDR1 is MNHEY and CDR2 is SVGAGI. With 6 bases clipped from V and 11 bases from J, the junction kept 5 bases outside the gene matches. In nucleotides, the CDR3 is TGTGCCAGCAGCGGGACAGGTTCGGCTTTCTTT. Translated: CASSGTGSAFF.

The chain joins TRBV9 to TRBJ2-1; D call uncertain. This CDR3 spans 15 amino acids. Germline CDR1 and CDR2: SGDLS and YYNGEE. Trimming cost V 0 bases and J 2 bases, with 9 bases left between them. CDR3 DNA: TGTGCCAGCAGCGTAGGGAGTGGGGCCTACAATGAGCAGTTCTTC. The encoded protein is CASSVGSGAYNEQFF.

This sequence joins TRBV30 and TRBJ2-5; D is perhaps TRBD1 or TRBD2 (5 bases each). V dropped 3 bases and J dropped 2 bases, with 10 bases sitting between them. The CDR3 consists of 13 residues. Per the germline V gene, CDR1 is GTSNPN and CDR2 is SVGIG (reference sequence). CDR3 region: CAWRWGLQETQYF. As DNA, the CDR3 is TGTGCCTGGAGGTGGGGGTTGCAAGAGACCCAGTACTTC.

The chain carries TRBV30 and TRBJ1-1; no clear D gene. V dropped 0 bases and J dropped 8 bases, with 19 bases sitting between them. The CDR3 length is 15 residues. CDR1 is GTSNPN and CDR2 is SVGIG in the germline V gene (reference sequence). The CDR3 region has the DNA TGTGCCTGGAGTGTACTGGACGGGTATTCGAGGGAAGCTTTCTTT. Its protein is CAWSVLDGYSREAFF.

The sample holds a few counts of this clone. J is TRBJ2-2 and V is TRBV5-1; the match to TRBD1 covers 7 bases. This CDR3 region has 14 residues. Trimming at V came to 5 bases and at J to 4 bases, leaving 5 bases not matched to a gene. Germline V lookup: CDR1 SGHRS, CDR2 YFSETQ. DNA for the CDR3: TGCGCCAGCAGGAGACAGGGAACCACCGGGGAGCTGTTTTTT. Its translation is CASRRQGTTGELFF.

The genes are TRBV2 and TRBJ1-2, with 7 bases that match TRBD1. The J segment lost 7 bases and the V segment lost 2 bases, leaving 7 bases of the junction unmatched. Germline V lookup: CDR1 SNHLY, CDR2 FYNNEI. The CDR3 spans 14 residues. The CDR3 nucleotides are TGTGCCAGCAGTGAACGTCCAGGGGGACCTGGCTACACCTTC. Protein: CASSERPGGPGYTF.

This clone was seen only once. The chain recombines TRBV6-9 with TRBJ1-6, with 8 bases identical to TRBD1. With 10 bases clipped from V and 13 bases from J, the junction kept 15 bases outside the gene matches. Germline V lookup: CDR1 MNHGY, CDR2 SVAAGI. CDR3 length: 14 residues. This chain's CDR3 is CANNHRTGLLPLHF. CDR3 bases: TGTGCCAATAACCATCGGACAGGGCTTCTTCCCCTCCACTTT.

This clone appeared a few times. This sequence joins TRBV30 and TRBJ1-5; weak D call: TRBD1 (5 bases). This CDR3 has 13 residues. The V gene's germline CDR1 is GTSNPN and CDR2 SVGIG (reference sequence). Trimming left V 2 bases short and J 3 bases short, with 8 bases between. The CDR3 DNA reads as TGTGCCTGGAGTCAGGGCCCCAATCAGCCCCAGCATTTT. Translating it yields CAWSQGPNQPQHF.

J is TRBJ2-2 and V is TRBV5-6; D is perhaps TRBD2 (6 bases). The ends were cut back, 3 bases at V and 5 bases at J, with 11 bases in the middle. There are 14 residues in the CDR3. CDR1 is SGHDT and CDR2 is YYEEEE in the germline V gene. The CDR3 DNA follows: TGTGCCAGCAGCTCTCGGCGGGGAACCGGGGAGCTGTTTTTT. Amino acid sequence: CASSSRRGTGELFF.

There are a few counts of this clone. The chain joins TRBV5-4 to TRBJ2-5, with a tentative D call TRBD2 (6 bases). CDR1 SGHNT and CDR2 YYREEE come from the germline V gene (reference sequence). Trimming took off 4 bases at V and 5 bases at J, with 21 bases between the two ends. This CDR3 comprises 16 residues. This CDR3 is CASSTRAGTPHETQYF. In DNA, the CDR3 is TGTGCCAGCAGCACCCGAGCGGGTACCCCTCACGAGACCCAGTACTTC.

The gene calls are TRBV5-1 and TRBJ2-1; possible D gene TRBD2, 5 bases. This CDR3 has 15 residues. The germline gives CDR1 SGHRS, CDR2 YFSETQ. The V gene lost 2 bases and the J gene lost 6 bases, with 15 bases spanning the gap. Here the CDR3 reads CASSFNGELVNEQFF. CDR3 in DNA: TGCGCCAGCAGCTTCAACGGGGAGCTTGTCAATGAGCAGTTCTTC.

This clone has a handful of counts. The genes are TRBV30 and TRBJ2-3; 8 bases agree with TRBD2. V shed 2 bases, J shed 4 bases, and the junction held 5 bases outside the gene matches. The CDR3 loop spans 14 amino acids. Germline CDR1 is GTSNPN and CDR2 is SVGIG (reference sequence). CDR3 nucleotide sequence: TGTGCCTGGAGTCTACCCGGGGGGGCAGATACGCAGTATTTT. It is translated as CAWSLPGGADTQYF.

This clone was seen a handful of times. The chain uses TRBV5-6 and TRBJ1-2; 8 bases are shared with TRBD1. Germline V lookup: CDR1 SGHDT, CDR2 YYEEEE. The CDR3 spans 13 residues. V trimming: 3 bases; J trimming: 8 bases; junction bases outside the gene matches: 6. The DNA of the CDR3 is TGTGCCAGCAGCTCCGGACAGGGAAGAGGCTACACCTTC. Protein sequence: CASSSGQGRGYTF.

The chain combines TRBV25-1 with TRBJ2-1; 10 positions match TRBD1. The ends lost 6 bases at V and 2 bases at J; junction bases unmatched: 7. CDR3 length equals 16 residues. Germline-derived CDR1 and CDR2 are MGHDK and SYGVNS. CDR3 nucleotide sequence: TGTGCCAGCAGGGGGGACAGGGGCCGTACCTACAATGAGCAGTTCTTC. Its translation: CASRGDRGRTYNEQFF. Looking up the rest from reference TRBV25-1 and TRBJ2-1 gives the full variable domain: EADIYQTPRYLVIGTGKKITLECSQTMGHDKMYWYQQDPGMELHLIHYSYGVNSTEKGDLSSESTVSRIRTEHFPLTLESARPSHTSQYLCASRGDRGRTYNEQFFGPGTRLTVL.

V gene TRBV11-2 combines with J gene TRBJ2-5; D remains unclear. V was trimmed by 5 bases and J by 5 bases, leaving 12 bases between them. Germline loops: CDR1 SGHAT, CDR2 FQNNGV. CDR3 size: 13 residues. The CDR3 bases are TGTGCCAGCAGCCCCGACAACGGGGAGACCCAGTACTTC. Its translation is CASSPDNGETQYF.

This clone was found a few times. V gene TRBV6-6 combines with J gene TRBJ1-1; D is unresolved. This CDR3 is built from 15 residues. Germline loops: CDR1 MNHNY, CDR2 SVGAGI (reference sequence). The V gene lost 7 bases and the J gene lost 1 base, with 16 bases spanning the gap. The CDR3 DNA follows: TGTGCCAGCAATCTCGCCTCTGGCGGGAACACTGAAGCTTTCTTT. This gives the protein CASNLASGGNTEAFF.

The chain joins TRBV30 to TRBJ2-7, with TRBD1 as a possible D gene (6 bases). This CDR3 spans 12 amino acids. V lost 5 bases to trimming and J lost 7 bases, with 15 bases between them. Germline CDR1 and CDR2: GTSNPN and SVGIG (reference sequence). The CDR3 spells CAWAPTGFEQYF. The CDR3 region has the DNA TGTGCCTGGGCTCCAACAGGGTTTGAGCAGTACTTC.

The CDR3 protein is CASTHTEQGREQYF. The CDR3 DNA sequence: TGTGCCAGCACCCATACTGAACAGGGGCGCGAGCAGTACTTC. This chain connects TRBV25-1 to TRBJ2-7; TRBD1 agrees at 7 bases. The V gene end was trimmed by 7 bases and the J gene end by 6 bases; junction bases not matched to a gene: 12. Germline-derived CDR1 and CDR2 are MGHDK and SYGVNS. This CDR3 has 14 amino acids.

CDR3 residues: CASRRNPVGGEQYF. DNA of the CDR3: TGTGCCAGCAGGAGGAACCCTGTGGGAGGCGAGCAGTACTTC. This sequence joins TRBV2 and TRBJ2-7, with D perhaps TRBD2 (6 bases). There are 14 residues in the CDR3. V lost 6 bases, J lost 6 bases, and 18 bases lay in between. Germline CDR1 reads SNHLY; CDR2 reads FYNNEI.

The rearrangement links TRBV9 to TRBJ1-3; D uncertain. The CDR3 has 14 residues. CDR1 and CDR2 from the germline V gene are SGDLS and YYNGEE. Trimming took off 0 bases at V and 1 base at J, with 5 bases between the two ends. CDR3 DNA: TGTGCCAGCAGCGTAGCCCTATCTGGAAACACCATATATTTT. Translated: CASSVALSGNTIYF.

The chain carries TRBV28 and TRBJ1-1, with D unclear. From germline, CDR1 is MDHEN and CDR2 SYDVKM. Trimming cost V 2 bases and J 4 bases, with 8 bases left between them. The CDR3 is 13 amino acids. CDR3: CASSLAGSTEAFF. CDR3 DNA sequence: TGTGCCAGCAGTTTAGCCGGGAGCACTGAAGCTTTCTTT. Based on the CDR3 plus reference TRBV28 and TRBJ1-1, the full variable domain is DVKVTQSSRYLVKRTGEKVFLECVQDMDHENMFWYRQDPGLGLRLIYFSYDVKMKEKGDIPEGYSVSREKKERFSLILESASTNQTSMYLCASSLAGSTEAFFGQGTRLTVV.

This chain uses TRBV2 with TRBJ2-7, with D uncertain. The length of the CDR3 is 13 residues. The V gene's germline CDR1 is SNHLY and CDR2 FYNNEI. V was clipped by 9 bases and J by 10 bases, with 22 bases between them. The DNA for the CDR3 is TGTGCCAGTTATATGTGGTCCCGATCTATACAGTACTTC. It codes for CASYMWSRSIQYF.

The chain joins TRBV30 to TRBJ2-7; D might be TRBD2 (7 bases). The germline V gene encodes CDR1 GTSNPN and CDR2 SVGIG (reference sequence). V lost 0 bases, J lost 3 bases, and 15 bases lay in between. This CDR3 spans 15 amino acids. The CDR3 is CAWSVLGGRIYEQYF. CDR3 in DNA: TGTGCCTGGAGTGTATTGGGGGGGCGGATCTACGAGCAGTACTTC.

The V gene is TRBV19, the J gene TRBJ2-7; 7 nucleotides align to TRBD2. The V and J ends lost 4 bases and 3 bases, in that order; junction bases with no gene match: 6. Germline V CDR1 and CDR2: LNHDA, SQIVND (reference sequence). The CDR3 is 14 residues long. The CDR3, as DNA: TGTGCCAGTAGTAAATCCGGGACTAACTACGAGCAGTACTTC. It specifies CASSKSGTNYEQYF. Full variable domain (remainder filled in from reference TRBV19 and TRBJ2-7): DGGITQSPKYLFRKEGQNVTLSCEQNLNHDAMYWYRQDPGQGLRLIYYSQIVNDFQKGDIAEGYSVSREKKESFPLTVTSAQKNPTAFYLCASSKSGTNYEQYFGPGTRLTVT.

This clone occurred a few times. The chain recombines TRBV2 with TRBJ2-1; D uncertain. The V end was cut by 6 bases, the J end by 0 bases, with 9 bases between. The V gene's germline CDR1 is SNHLY and CDR2 FYNNEI. The CDR3 has 14 amino acids. The DNA for the CDR3 is TGTGCCAGCAGGGAACCAAGCTCCTACAATGAGCAGTTCTTC. This gives the protein CASREPSSYNEQFF.

Here the CDR3 reads CASSPPGGPLHF. The CDR3 DNA is TGTGCCAGCAGCCCGCCCGGGGGTCCCCTCCACTTT. The chain uses TRBV9 and TRBJ1-6, with a possible D match to TRBD1 (5 bases). V was trimmed by 4 bases and J by 13 bases, leaving 12 bases between them. This CDR3 spans 12 amino acids. The germline V gene encodes CDR1 SGDLS and CDR2 YYNGEE. The full variable domain, its missing parts supplied by reference TRBV9 and TRBJ1-6, is DSGVTQTPKHLITATGQRVTLRCSPRSGDLSVYWYQQSLDQGLQFLIQYYNGEERAKGNILERFSAQQFPDLHSELNLSSLELGDSALYFCASSPPGGPLHFGNGTRLTVT.

This clone appeared a single time. This sequence joins TRBV7-9 and TRBJ1-2, with 7 bases identical to TRBD1. The CDR3 is 14 amino acids. CDR1 is SEHNR and CDR2 is FQNEAQ in the germline V gene (reference sequence). J lost 4 bases, V lost 10 bases, and 12 bases had no gene match. The CDR3 bases are TGTGCCACCCCTCGGGACAGAGCCATCTATGGCTACACCTTC. It yields the protein CATPRDRAIYGYTF.

This chain links TRBV15 with TRBJ1-4; D is ambiguous. Germline values: CDR1 LNHNV, CDR2 YYDKDF (reference sequence). Between the trimmed V and J ends, which lost 1 base and 5 bases, there was a span of 5 bases. This CDR3 region has 13 residues. The CDR3 region is CATSRGFNEKLFF. The CDR3 nucleotides read TGTGCCACCAGCAGAGGGTTCAATGAAAAACTGTTTTTT.

In its sample, this clone was seen a few times. The rearrangement uses TRBV27 and TRBJ2-3, with TRBD2 identical over 7 bases. CDR1 is MNHEY and CDR2 is SMNVEV in the germline V gene (reference sequence). The CDR3 covers 14 residues. With 4 bases clipped from V and 13 bases from J, the junction kept 14 bases outside the gene matches. DNA for the CDR3: TGTGCCAGCAGTTACACCACCAAGCGGGGCCGGGAGTATTTT. It translates to CASSYTTKRGREYF.

The chain joins TRBV29-1 to TRBJ1-4; weak D call: TRBD1 (5 bases). The CDR3 has 13 amino acids. The V and J ends lost 2 bases and 5 bases respectively, with 9 bases between them. From germline, CDR1 is SQVTM and CDR2 ANQGSEA. CDR3 region: CSVERGSNEKLFF. CDR3 coding DNA: TGCAGCGTTGAACGGGGGTCCAATGAAAAACTGTTTTTT.

The V and J genes are TRBV19 and TRBJ2-1, with D possibly being TRBD1 or TRBD2 (6 bases each). Per the germline V gene, CDR1 is LNHDA and CDR2 is SQIVND (reference sequence). V was clipped by 4 bases and J by 5 bases, with 15 bases between them. The CDR3 extends over 15 amino acids. CDR3 sequence reads: CASSTPRGADNEQFF. CDR3 bases: TGTGCCAGTAGTACCCCGAGGGGGGCGGACAATGAGCAGTTCTTC.

This chain joins TRBV5-6 and TRBJ2-5; D call uncertain. Trimming stripped 5 bases from V and 7 bases from J, with 12 bases between. Germline assignment: CDR1 SGHDT and CDR2 YYEEEE. The CDR3 is 12 residues long. The CDR3 is CASRSPAGTQYF. CDR3 nucleotide sequence: TGTGCCAGCAGGTCCCCGGCAGGGACCCAGTACTTC. The full variable domain, its missing parts supplied by reference TRBV5-6 and TRBJ2-5, is DAGVTQSPTHLIKTRGQQVTLRCSPKSGHDTVSWYQQALGQGPQFIFQYYEEEERQRGNFPDRFSGHQFPNYSSELNVNALLLGDSALYLCASRSPAGTQYFGPGTRLLVL.